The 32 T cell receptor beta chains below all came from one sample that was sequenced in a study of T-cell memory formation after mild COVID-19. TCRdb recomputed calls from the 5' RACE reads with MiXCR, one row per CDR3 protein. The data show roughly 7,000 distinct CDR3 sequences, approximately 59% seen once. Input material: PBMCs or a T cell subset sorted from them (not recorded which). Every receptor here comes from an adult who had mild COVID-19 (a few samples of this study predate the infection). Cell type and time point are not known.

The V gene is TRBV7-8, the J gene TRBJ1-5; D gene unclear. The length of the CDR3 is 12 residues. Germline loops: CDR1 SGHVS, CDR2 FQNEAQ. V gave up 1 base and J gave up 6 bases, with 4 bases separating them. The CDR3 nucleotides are TGTGCCAGCAGCTTAGGGCTTCAGCCCCAGCATTTT. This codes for CASSLGLQPQHF. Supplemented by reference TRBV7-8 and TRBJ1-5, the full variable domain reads GAGVSQSPRYKVAKRGQDVALRCDPISGHVSLFWYQQALGQGPEFLTYFQNEAQLDKSGLPSDRFFAERPEGSVSTLKIQRTQQEDSAVYLCASSLGLQPQHFGDGTRLSIL.

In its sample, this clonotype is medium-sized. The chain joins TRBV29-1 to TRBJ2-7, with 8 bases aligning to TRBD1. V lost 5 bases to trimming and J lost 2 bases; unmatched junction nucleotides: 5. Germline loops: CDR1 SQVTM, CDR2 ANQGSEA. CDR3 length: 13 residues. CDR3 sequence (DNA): TGCAGCGTTCCCGGGACAGGACCCTACGAGCAGTACTTC. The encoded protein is CSVPGTGPYEQYF.

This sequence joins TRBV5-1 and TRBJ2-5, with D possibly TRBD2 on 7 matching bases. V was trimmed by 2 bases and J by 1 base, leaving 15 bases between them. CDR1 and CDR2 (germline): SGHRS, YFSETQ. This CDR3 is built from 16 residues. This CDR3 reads CASSFNGGAPQETQYF. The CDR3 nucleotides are TGCGCCAGCAGCTTCAATGGGGGGGCTCCCCAAGAGACCCAGTACTTC.

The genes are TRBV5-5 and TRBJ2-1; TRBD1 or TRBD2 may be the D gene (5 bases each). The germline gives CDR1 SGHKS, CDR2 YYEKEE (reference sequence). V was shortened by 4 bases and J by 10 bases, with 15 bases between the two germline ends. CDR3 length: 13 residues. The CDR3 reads CASSAVPGREQFF. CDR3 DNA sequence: TGTGCCAGCAGCGCCGTCCCAGGGAGAGAGCAGTTCTTC.

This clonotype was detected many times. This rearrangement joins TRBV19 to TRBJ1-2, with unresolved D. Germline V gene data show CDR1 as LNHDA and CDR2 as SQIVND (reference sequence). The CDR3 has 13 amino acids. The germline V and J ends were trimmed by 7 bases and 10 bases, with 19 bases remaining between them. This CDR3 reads CASTTPGRTPYTF. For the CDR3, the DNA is TGTGCCAGTACCACACCCGGCCGTACCCCCTACACCTTC.

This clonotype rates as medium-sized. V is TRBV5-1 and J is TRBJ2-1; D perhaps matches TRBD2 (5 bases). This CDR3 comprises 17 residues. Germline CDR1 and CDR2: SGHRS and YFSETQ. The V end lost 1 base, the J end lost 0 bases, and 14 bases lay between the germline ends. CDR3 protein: CASSLLLRTLSYNEQFF. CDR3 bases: TGCGCCAGCAGCTTGTTACTACGGACTCTCTCCTACAATGAGCAGTTCTTC.

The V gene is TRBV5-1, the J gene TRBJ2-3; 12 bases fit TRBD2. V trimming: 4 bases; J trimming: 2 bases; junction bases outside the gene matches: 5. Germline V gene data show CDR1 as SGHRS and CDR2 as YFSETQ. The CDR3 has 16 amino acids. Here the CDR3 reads CASSLGTSGSTDTQYF. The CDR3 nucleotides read TGCGCCAGCAGCCTTGGGACTAGCGGGTCCACAGATACGCAGTATTTT.

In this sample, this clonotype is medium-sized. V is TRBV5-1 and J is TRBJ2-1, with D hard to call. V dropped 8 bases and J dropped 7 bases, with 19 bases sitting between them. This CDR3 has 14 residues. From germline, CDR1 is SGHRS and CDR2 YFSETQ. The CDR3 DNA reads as TGCGCCAGTACGTGGGGTGGGGTGTCGAATGAGCAGTTCTTC. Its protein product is CASTWGGVSNEQFF.

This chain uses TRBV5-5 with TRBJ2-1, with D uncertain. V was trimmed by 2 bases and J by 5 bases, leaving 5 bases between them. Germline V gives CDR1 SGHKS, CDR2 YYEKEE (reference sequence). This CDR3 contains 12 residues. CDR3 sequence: CASSFQNNEQFF. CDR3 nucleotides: TGTGCCAGCAGCTTTCAGAACAATGAGCAGTTCTTC.

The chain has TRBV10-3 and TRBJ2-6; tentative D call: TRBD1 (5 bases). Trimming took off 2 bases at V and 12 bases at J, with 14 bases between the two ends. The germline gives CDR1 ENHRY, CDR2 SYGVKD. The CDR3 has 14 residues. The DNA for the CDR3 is TGTGCCATCAGTGAGCCTAGGGCAGGGTTCGTCCTGACTTTC. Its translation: CAISEPRAGFVLTF.

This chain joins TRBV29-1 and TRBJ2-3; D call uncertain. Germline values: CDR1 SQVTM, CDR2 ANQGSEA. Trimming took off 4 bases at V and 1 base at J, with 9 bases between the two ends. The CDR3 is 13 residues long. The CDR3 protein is CSVANKRTDTQYF. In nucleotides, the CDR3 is TGCAGCGTTGCTAATAAGCGCACAGATACGCAGTATTTT.

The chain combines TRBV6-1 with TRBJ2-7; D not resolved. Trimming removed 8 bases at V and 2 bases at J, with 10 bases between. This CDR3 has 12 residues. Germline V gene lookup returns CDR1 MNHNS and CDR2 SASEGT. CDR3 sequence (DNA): TGTGCCAGCCCAGGAGCACCCTACGAGCAGTACTTC. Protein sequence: CASPGAPYEQYF.

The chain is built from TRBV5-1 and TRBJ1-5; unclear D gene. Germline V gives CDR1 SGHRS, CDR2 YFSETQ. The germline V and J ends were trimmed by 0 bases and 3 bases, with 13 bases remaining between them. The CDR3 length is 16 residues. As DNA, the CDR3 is TGCGCCAGCAGCTTGGACGGAGGGCCCGACAATCAGCCCCAGCATTTT. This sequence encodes CASSLDGGPDNQPQHF.

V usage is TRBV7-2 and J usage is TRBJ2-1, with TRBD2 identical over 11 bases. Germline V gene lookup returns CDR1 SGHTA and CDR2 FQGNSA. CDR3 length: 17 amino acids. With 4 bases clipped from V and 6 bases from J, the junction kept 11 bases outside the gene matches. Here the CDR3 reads CASSSASLSGRANEQFF. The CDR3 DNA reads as TGTGCCAGCAGCTCAGCGTCCCTTAGCGGGAGGGCCAATGAGCAGTTCTTC.

This CDR3 is CSARIQGHEQYF. The CDR3 DNA follows: TGCAGTGCTAGAATACAAGGTCACGAGCAGTACTTC. The chain employs TRBV20-1 and TRBJ2-7; D remains ambiguous. This CDR3 contains 12 residues. V lost 2 bases to trimming and J lost 5 bases, with 10 bases between them. Germline V CDR1 and CDR2: DFQATT, SNEGSKA (reference sequence).

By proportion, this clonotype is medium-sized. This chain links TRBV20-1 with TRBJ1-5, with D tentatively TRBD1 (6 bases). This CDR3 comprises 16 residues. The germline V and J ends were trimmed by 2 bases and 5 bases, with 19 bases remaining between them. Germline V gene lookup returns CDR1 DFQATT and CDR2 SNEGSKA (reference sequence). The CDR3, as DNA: TGCAGTGCTAGAAGACAGGATTGGGGGGGGTATCAGCCCCAGCATTTT. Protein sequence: CSARRQDWGGYQPQHF.

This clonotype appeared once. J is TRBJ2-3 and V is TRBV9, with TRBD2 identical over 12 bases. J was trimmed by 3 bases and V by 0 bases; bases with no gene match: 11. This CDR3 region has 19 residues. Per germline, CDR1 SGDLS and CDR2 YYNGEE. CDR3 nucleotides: TGTGCCAGCAGCGTAGGAATATTGGGGACTAGCGGGCAAACAGATACGCAGTATTTT. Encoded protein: CASSVGILGTSGQTDTQYF.

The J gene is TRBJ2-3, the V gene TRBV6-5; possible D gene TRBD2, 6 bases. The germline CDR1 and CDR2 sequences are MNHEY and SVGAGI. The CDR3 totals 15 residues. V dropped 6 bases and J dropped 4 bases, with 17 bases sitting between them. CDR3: CASRQTRGVADTQYF. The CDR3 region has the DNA TGTGCCAGCAGACAGACGCGGGGTGTGGCAGATACGCAGTATTTT.

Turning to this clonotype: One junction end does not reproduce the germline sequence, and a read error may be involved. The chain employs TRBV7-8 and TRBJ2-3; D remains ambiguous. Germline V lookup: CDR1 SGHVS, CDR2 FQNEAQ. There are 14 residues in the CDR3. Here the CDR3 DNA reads TGTGCCAGCGGCTTGACCCCCTACACAGATACGCAGTATTTT. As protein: CASGLTPYTDTQYF.

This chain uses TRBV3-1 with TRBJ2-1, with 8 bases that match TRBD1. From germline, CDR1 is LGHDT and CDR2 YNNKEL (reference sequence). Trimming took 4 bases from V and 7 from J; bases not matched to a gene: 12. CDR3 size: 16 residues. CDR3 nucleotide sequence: TGTGCCAGCAGCCCCTCGACAGGGGTCGCCGGAAATGAGCAGTTCTTC. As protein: CASSPSTGVAGNEQFF.

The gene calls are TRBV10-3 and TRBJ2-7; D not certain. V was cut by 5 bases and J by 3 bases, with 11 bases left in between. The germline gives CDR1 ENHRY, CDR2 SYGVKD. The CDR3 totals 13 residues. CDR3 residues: CAISHKGIYEQYF. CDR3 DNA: TGTGCCATCAGTCACAAGGGAATCTACGAGCAGTACTTC.

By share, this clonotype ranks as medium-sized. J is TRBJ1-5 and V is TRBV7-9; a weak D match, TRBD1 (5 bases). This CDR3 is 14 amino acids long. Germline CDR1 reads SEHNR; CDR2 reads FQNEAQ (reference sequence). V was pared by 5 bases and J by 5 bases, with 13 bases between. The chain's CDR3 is CASSQTGGDQPQHF. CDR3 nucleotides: TGTGCCAGCAGCCAAACCGGGGGGGATCAGCCCCAGCATTTT.

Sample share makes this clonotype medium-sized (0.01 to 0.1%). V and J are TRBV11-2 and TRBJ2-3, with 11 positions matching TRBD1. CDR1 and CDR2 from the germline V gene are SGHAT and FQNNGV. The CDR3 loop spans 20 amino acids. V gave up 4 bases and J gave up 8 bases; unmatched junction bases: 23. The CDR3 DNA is TGTGCCAGCAGCTGGACGGCCGGGACAGGGGGGATGCATTCCCCGGGTACGCAGTATTTT. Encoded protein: CASSWTAGTGGMHSPGTQYF.

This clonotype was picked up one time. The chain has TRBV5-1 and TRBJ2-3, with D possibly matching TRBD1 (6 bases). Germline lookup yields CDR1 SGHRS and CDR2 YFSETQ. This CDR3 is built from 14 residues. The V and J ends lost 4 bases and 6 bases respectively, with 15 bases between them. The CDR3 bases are TGCGCCAGCAGCGGGGCAGACAGGAGGGATACGCAGTATTTT. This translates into CASSGADRRDTQYF.

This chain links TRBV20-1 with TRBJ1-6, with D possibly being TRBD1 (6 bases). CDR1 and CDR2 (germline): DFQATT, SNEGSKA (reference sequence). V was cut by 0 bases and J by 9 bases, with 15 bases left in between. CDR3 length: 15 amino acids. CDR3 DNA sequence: TGCAGTGCTAGAGACGCGGAGAGGGGGACTTCACCCCTCCACTTT. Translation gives CSARDAERGTSPLHF.

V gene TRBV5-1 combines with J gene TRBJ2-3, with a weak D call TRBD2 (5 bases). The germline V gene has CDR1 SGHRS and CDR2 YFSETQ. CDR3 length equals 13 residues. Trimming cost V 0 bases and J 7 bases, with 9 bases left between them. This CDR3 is CASSLVGENTQYF. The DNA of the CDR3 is TGCGCCAGCAGCTTGGTCGGGGAGAATACGCAGTATTTT. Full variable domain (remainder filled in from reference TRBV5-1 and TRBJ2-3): KAGVTQTPRYLIKTRGQQVTLSCSPISGHRSVSWYQQTPGQGLQFLFEYFSETQRNKGNFPGRFSGRQFSNSRSEMNVSTLELGDSALYLCASSLVGENTQYFGPGTRLTVL.

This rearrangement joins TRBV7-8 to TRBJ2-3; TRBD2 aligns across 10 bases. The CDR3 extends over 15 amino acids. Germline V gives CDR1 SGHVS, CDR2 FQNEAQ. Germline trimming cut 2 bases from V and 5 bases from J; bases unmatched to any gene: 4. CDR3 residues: CASSLQRGGRDTQYF. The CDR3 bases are TGTGCCAGCAGCTTACAGCGGGGGGGCCGAGATACGCAGTATTTT.

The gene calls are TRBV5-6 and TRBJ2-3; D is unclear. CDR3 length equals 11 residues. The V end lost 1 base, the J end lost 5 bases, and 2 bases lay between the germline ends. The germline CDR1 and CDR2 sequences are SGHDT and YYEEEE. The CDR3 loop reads CASSLRDTQYF. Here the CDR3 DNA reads TGTGCCAGCAGCTTGAGAGATACGCAGTATTTT.

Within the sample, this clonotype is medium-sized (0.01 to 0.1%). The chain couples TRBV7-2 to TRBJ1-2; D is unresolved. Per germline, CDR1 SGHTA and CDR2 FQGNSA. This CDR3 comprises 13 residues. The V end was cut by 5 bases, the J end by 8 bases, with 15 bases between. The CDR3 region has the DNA TGTGCCAGCAGCCCTGGGCCCTACTGGGGCTACACCTTC. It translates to CASSPGPYWGYTF.

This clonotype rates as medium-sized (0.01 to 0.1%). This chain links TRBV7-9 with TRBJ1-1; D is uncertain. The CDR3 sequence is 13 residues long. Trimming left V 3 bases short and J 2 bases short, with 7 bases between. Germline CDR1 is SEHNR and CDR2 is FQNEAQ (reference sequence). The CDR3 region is CASSFAGNTEAFF. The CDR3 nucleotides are TGTGCCAGCAGCTTCGCGGGAAACACTGAAGCTTTCTTT.

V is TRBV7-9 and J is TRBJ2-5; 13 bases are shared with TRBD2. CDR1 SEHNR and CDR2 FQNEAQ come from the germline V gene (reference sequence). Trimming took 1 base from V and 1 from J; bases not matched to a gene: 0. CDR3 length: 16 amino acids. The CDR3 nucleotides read TGTGCCAGCAGCTTAGGGACTAGCGGGGGCCAAGAGACCCAGTACTTC. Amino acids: CASSLGTSGGQETQYF.

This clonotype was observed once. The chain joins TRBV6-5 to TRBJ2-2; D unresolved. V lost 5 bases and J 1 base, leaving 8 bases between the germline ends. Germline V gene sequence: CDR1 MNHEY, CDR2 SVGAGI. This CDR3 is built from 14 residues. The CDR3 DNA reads TGTGCCAGCAGTCCCGCATTGAACACCGGGGAGCTGTTTTTT. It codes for CASSPALNTGELFF.